Listed here are 21 T cell receptor beta chains from one sample, sequenced in a study of monozygotic twins with inflammatory bowel disease. TCRdb reprocessed the 5' RACE reads, keeping one entry per CDR3 protein, no DNA. The sample totals some 440,000 distinct CDR3 sequences. The sample taken for sequencing was blood. These receptor sequences come from a human donor with ulcerative colitis or Crohn's disease, or a healthy co-twin of an affected twin (not recorded which).

The chain couples TRBV20-1 to TRBJ1-5. The CDR3 totals 15 residues. Germline-derived CDR1 and CDR2 are DFQATT and SNEGSKA (reference sequence). The CDR3 loop reads CSARDPRSANQPQHF.

This rearrangement joins TRBV27 to TRBJ2-1; TCRdb proposes TRBD2, but this gene call is untestable without DNA. The V gene's germline CDR1 is MNHEY and CDR2 SMNVEV (reference sequence). The CDR3 length is 17 residues. CDR3 sequence reads: CASSPRRLAGGYNEQFF.

This chain links TRBV11-2 with TRBJ1-6. This CDR3 has 14 amino acids. The germline V gene encodes CDR1 SGHAT and CDR2 FQNNGV. The CDR3 sequence: CASSFGGTTSPLHF.

The chain recombines TRBV24-1 with TRBJ1-5; with no DNA, the TCRdb D assignment of TRBD1 cannot be verified. This CDR3 is built from 14 residues. Germline CDR1 reads KGHDR; CDR2 reads SFDVKD. This CDR3 reads CATSVRGSNQPQHF.

This chain uses TRBV20-1 with TRBJ2-1; the TRBD2 assignment by TCRdb is unverifiable without DNA. The CDR3 is 12 amino acids. Germline lookup yields CDR1 DFQATT and CDR2 SNEGSKA (reference sequence). The chain's CDR3 is CSAGRGNNEQFF.

CDR3 amino acids: CASSLAQGNQPQHF. This chain connects TRBV7-9 to TRBJ1-5; TCRdb's D gene call, TRBD1, goes unchecked for lack of DNA. CDR1 and CDR2 (germline): SEHNR, FQNEAQ (reference sequence). The CDR3 totals 14 residues.

The rearrangement uses TRBV28 and TRBJ2-5; TCRdb's D call, TRBD2, is unchecked because there is no DNA. The CDR3 contains 12 residues. Germline V gene sequence: CDR1 MDHEN, CDR2 SYDVKM. CDR3 in amino acids: CASTPGLQTQYF.

This sequence joins TRBV20-1 and TRBJ2-1; as DNA is missing, the TRBD2 call by TCRdb cannot be tested. Germline lookup yields CDR1 DFQATT and CDR2 SNEGSKA (reference sequence). CDR3 size: 17 residues. This CDR3 is CSAPGTSGGLKNNEQFF.

The V and J genes are TRBV5-6 and TRBJ2-7; with no DNA, the TCRdb D assignment of TRBD1 cannot be verified. This CDR3 has 14 residues. CDR1 and CDR2 from the germline V gene are SGHDT and YYEEEE. The CDR3 protein is CASSLGQGKDEQYF.

V usage is TRBV25-1 and J usage is TRBJ2-7; TCRdb outputs TRBD2, but without DNA this stays unchecked. The CDR3 is 15 residues long. Germline assignment: CDR1 MGHDK and CDR2 SYGVNS. This CDR3 reads CASSLYGGQRSEQYF.

J is TRBJ2-4 and V is TRBV2; TCRdb designates TRBD1, a call that cannot be tested without DNA. The V gene's germline CDR1 is SNHLY and CDR2 FYNNEI. This CDR3 is built from 14 residues. CDR3 in amino acids: CASTRDRGQYIQYF. Using reference TRBV2 and TRBJ2-4 for the parts outside the CDR3, the full variable domain is EPEVTQTPSHQVTQMGQEVILRCVPISNHLYFYWYRQILGQKVEFLVSFYNNEISEKSEIFDDQFSVERPDGSNFTLKIRSTKLEDSAMYFCASTRDRGQYIQYFGAGTRLSVL.

V usage is TRBV15 and J usage is TRBJ2-1; TCRdb's D gene call, TRBD2, goes unchecked for lack of DNA. CDR1 is LNHNV, CDR2 YYDKDF, per germline (reference sequence). The CDR3 has 15 residues. CDR3 sequence: CATSRDLAAGGHQFF.

The gene calls are TRBV27 and TRBJ2-2; checking the TCRdb D call of TRBD1 is not possible without DNA. Germline V gene sequence: CDR1 MNHEY, CDR2 SMNVEV (reference sequence). The CDR3 is 16 amino acids. CDR3 residues: CASSLVTGVNTGELFF.

The chain combines TRBV2 with TRBJ2-1; TCRdb returns TRBD2, unconfirmable since there is no DNA. Germline V gene data show CDR1 as SNHLY and CDR2 as FYNNEI. The CDR3 covers 13 residues. The CDR3 loop is CASSVRLGNEQFF.

The rearrangement joins TRBV6-2 or TRBV6-3 to TRBJ2-7; checking the TCRdb D call of TRBD1 is not possible without DNA. This CDR3 contains 12 residues. Germline V gene data show CDR1 as MNHEY and CDR2 as SVGEGT. CDR3: CASGQGAIEQYF.

The chain combines TRBV6-5 with TRBJ2-7; as DNA is missing, the TRBD1 call by TCRdb cannot be tested. The germline CDR1 and CDR2 sequences are MNHEY and SVGAGI. The CDR3 is 13 amino acids. CDR3 region: CASSPFGGNEQYF.

The CDR3: CSASGTGGYNEQFF. The rearrangement uses TRBV20-1 and TRBJ2-1; checking the TCRdb D call of TRBD1 is not possible without DNA. The length of the CDR3 is 14 residues. Germline CDR1 reads DFQATT; CDR2 reads SNEGSKA (reference sequence).

The chain joins TRBV29-1 to TRBJ2-2; no DNA is available, so the TRBD2 call from TCRdb remains unchecked. There are 16 residues in the CDR3. The germline CDR1 and CDR2 sequences are SQVTM and ANQGSEA. This CDR3 is CSVQLNLAGGLGELFF.

CDR3 protein: CSVMRLAGGWETQYF. The gene calls are TRBV29-1 and TRBJ2-5; the TCRdb call, TRBD2, lacks DNA for checking. In germline, CDR1 is SQVTM, CDR2 ANQGSEA. The CDR3 covers 15 residues.

This chain's CDR3 is CSAVIGANVLTF. The chain joins TRBV20-1 to TRBJ2-6. The CDR3 sequence is 12 residues long. Germline V gene lookup returns CDR1 DFQATT and CDR2 SNEGSKA (reference sequence).

This chain connects TRBV12-3 or TRBV12-4 to TRBJ2-7; TCRdb's D gene call, TRBD1, goes unchecked for lack of DNA. The CDR3 is made up of 11 amino acids. The CDR3 spells CASSNRDEQYF.